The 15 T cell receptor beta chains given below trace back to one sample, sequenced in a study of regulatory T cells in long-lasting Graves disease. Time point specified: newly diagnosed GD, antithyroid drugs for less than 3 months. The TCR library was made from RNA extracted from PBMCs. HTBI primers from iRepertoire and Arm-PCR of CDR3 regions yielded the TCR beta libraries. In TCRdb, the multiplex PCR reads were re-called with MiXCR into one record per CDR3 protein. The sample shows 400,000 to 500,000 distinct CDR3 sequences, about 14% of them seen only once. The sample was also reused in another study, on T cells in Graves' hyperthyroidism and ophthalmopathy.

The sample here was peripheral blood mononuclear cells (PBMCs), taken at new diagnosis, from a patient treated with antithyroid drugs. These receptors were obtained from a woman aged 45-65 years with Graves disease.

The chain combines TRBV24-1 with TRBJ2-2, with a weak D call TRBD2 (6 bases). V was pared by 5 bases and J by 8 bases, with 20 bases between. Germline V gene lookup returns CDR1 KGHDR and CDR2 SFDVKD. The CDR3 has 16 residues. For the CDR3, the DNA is TGTGCCACCAGTGGGTGGGCATTTCCTCGGGAGGGGGAGCTGTTTTTT. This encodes CATSGWAFPREGELFF.

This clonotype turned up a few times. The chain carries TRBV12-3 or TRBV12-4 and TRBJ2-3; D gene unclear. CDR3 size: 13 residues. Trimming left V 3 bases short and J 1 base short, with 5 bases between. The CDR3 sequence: CASSFIGTDTQYF. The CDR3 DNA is TGTGCCAGCAGTTTTATAGGCACAGATACGCAGTATTTT.

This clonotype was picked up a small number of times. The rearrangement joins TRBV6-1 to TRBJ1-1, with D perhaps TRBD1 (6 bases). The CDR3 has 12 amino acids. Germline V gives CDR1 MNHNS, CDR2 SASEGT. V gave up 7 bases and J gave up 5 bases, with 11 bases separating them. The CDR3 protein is CASIPTGTEAFF. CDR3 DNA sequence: TGTGCCAGCATTCCTACAGGGACTGAAGCTTTCTTT.

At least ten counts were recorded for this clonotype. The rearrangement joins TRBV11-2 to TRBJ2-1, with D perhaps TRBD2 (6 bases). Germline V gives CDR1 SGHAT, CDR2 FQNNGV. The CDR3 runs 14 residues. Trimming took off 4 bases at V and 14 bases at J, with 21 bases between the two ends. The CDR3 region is CASSSTRGTGVEFF. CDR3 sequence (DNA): TGTGCCAGCAGCTCTACCCGTGGGACGGGAGTGGAGTTCTTC.

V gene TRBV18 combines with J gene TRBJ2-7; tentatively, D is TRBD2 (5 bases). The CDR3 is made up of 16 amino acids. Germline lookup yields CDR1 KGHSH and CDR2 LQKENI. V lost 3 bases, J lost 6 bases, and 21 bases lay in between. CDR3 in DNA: TGTGCCAGCTCACCCCCGGAGGATATTCCCCATGGCGAGCAGTACTTC. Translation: CASSPPEDIPHGEQYF.

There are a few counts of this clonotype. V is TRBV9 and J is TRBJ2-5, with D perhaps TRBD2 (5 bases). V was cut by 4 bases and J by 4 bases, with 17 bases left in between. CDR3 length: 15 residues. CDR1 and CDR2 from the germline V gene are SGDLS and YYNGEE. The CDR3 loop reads CASSSRITSVETQYF. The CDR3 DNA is TGTGCCAGCAGCTCCCGGATCACTAGTGTAGAGACCCAGTACTTC. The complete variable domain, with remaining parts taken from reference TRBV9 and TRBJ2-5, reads DSGVTQTPKHLITATGQRVTLRCSPRSGDLSVYWYQQSLDQGLQFLIQYYNGEERAKGNILERFSAQQFPDLHSELNLSSLELGDSALYFCASSSRITSVETQYFGPGTRLLVL.

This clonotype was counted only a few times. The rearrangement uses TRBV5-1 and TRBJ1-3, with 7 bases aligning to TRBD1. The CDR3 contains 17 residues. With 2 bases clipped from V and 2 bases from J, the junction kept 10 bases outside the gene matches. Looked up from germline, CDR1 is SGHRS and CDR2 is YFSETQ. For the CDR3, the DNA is TGCGCCAGCAGCTTAACCGGGACAGCTGCCCCTGGAAACACCATATATTTT. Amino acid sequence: CASSLTGTAAPGNTIYF.

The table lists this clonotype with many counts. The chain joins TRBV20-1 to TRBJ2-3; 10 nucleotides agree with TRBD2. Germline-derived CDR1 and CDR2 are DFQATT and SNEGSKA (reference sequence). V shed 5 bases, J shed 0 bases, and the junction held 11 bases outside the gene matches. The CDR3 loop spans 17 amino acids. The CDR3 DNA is TGCAGTGCTCGTCTGGGACTAGCGTCAATTAGCACAGATACGCAGTATTTT. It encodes CSARLGLASISTDTQYF.

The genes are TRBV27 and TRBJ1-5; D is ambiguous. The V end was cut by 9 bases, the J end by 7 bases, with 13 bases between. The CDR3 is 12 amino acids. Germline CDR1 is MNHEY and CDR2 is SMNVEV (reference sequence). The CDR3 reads CARHPRRQPQHF. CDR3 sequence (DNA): TGTGCCAGACACCCTCGGAGGCAGCCCCAGCATTTT.

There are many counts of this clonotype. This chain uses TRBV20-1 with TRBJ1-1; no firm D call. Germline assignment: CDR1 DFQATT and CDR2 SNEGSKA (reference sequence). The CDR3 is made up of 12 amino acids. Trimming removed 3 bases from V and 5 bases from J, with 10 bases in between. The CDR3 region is CSASDGGTEAFF. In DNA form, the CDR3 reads TGCAGTGCTAGCGACGGTGGGACTGAAGCTTTCTTT.

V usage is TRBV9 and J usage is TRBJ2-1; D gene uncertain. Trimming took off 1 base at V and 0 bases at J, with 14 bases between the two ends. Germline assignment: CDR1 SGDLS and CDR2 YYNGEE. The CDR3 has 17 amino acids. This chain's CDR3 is CASSVSEGRSSYNEQFF. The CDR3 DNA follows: TGTGCCAGCAGCGTAAGCGAAGGCCGGAGCTCCTACAATGAGCAGTTCTTC.

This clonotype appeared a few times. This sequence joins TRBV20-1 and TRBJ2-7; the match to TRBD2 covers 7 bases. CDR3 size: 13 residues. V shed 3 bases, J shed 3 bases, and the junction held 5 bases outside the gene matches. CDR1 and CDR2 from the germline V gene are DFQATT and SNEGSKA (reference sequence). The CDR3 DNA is TGCAGTGCTAGGTGGGACTACGGCTACGAGCAGTACTTC. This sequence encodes CSARWDYGYEQYF.

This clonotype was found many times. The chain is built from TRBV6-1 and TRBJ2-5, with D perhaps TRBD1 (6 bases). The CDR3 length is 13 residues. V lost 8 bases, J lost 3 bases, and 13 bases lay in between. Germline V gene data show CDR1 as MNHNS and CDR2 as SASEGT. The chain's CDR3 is CASGQQGEETQYF. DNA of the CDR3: TGTGCCAGCGGTCAACAGGGAGAAGAGACCCAGTACTTC.

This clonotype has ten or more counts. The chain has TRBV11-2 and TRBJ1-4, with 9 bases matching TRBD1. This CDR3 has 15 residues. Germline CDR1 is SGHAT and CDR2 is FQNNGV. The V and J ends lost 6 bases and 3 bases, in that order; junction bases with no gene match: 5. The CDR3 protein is CASRLQGAPNEKLFF. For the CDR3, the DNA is TGTGCCAGCAGACTACAGGGGGCGCCTAATGAAAAACTGTTTTTT.

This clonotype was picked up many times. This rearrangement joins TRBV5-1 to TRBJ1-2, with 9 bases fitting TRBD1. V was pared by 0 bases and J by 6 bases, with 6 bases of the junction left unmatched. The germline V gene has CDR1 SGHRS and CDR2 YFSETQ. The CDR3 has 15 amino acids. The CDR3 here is CASSLAQGAQDGYTF. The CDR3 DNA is TGCGCCAGCAGCTTGGCACAGGGGGCGCAGGATGGCTACACCTTC.